This T cell receptor beta chain emerged from a study of blood T cell repertoires in COVID-19. The wider study: Samples representing acute and convalescent COVID-19 were sourced from the United States, Italy and Spain. T cells, B-cell-depleted T cells, or PBMCs provided the cDNA or gDNA that served as material.

The authors' processing: From reference gene primer amplification, estimates of nucleated cell counts were derived. Assay used: immunoSEQ multiplex PCR; TCRdb lists only in-frame clones, some missing. The V and J calls and clone size come from that table; D and trimming were worked out from the DNA. The sample lists about 78,000 clones, around 90% occurring once. Germline CDR1 is KGHSH and CDR2 is LQKENI. The CDR3 loop spans 15 amino acids. Trimming took off 6 bases at V and 3 bases at J, with 17 bases between the two ends. V is TRBV18 and J is TRBJ1-1; D call uncertain. The sequence derives from a woman aged 80 or over with acute or convalescent COVID-19. Sequenced sample: peripheral blood. The CDR3 loop reads CASSPLSGVYTEAFF. For the CDR3, the DNA is TGTGCCAGCTCCCCGCTGAGTGGAGTGTACACTGAAGCTTTCTTT.